This TCR beta chain was identified in a study of blood T cells in healthy people across ages. Total RNA, at least 5 micrograms per sample, was extracted from PBMCs. A second PCR, run for roughly 7 to 11 cycles, used a sample-barcoded 5' primer plus a J-beta primer mix. In TCRdb, the 5' RACE reads were re-called with MiXCR into one record per CDR3 protein. The sample has around 800,000 distinct CDR3 sequences; roughly 26% are singletons. CDR1 is SGHRS, CDR2 YFSETQ, per germline. The CDR3 totals 16 residues. Between the trimmed V and J ends, which lost 4 bases and 9 bases, there was a span of 20 bases. This clonotype occurred a few times. These data were also reused for a study on T cells of mothers and their children.

Sequencing was performed on blood. The rearrangement joins TRBV5-1 to TRBJ1-6; D is unresolved. This clonotype originated in a boy aged 5 to 17 in good health. The CDR3 here is CASSRNGLRESSPLHF. The CDR3 DNA is TGCGCCAGCAGCCGGAACGGCCTTAGGGAATCTTCACCCCTCCACTTT.